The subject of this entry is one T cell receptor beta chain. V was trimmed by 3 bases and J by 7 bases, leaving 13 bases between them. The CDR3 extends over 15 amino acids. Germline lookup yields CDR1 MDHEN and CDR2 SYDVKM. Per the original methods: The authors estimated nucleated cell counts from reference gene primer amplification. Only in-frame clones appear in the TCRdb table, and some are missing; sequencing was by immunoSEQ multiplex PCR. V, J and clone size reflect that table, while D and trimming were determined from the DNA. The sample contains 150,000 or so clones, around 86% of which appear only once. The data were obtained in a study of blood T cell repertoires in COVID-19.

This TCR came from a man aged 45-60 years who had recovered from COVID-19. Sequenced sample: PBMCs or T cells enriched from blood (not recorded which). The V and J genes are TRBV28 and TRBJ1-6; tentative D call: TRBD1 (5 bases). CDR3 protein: CASSFLRARNSPLHF. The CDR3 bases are TGTGCCAGCAGTTTCCTCAGGGCGCGGAATTCACCCCTCCACTTT.